The 2 T cell receptor beta chains below were found in one sample sequenced in a study of cytomegalovirus exposure and HLA in healthy donors. Primers included in the PCR were 60 Vbeta and 13 Jbeta primers. This table comes from immunoSEQ multiplex PCR, and its TCRdb copy is limited to in-frame clones, with some not included. The table records more than 200,000 clones, approximately 87% of them present only once. Sequencing input: PBMCs. These receptors were taken from a human donor in good health.

The CDR3 is CASSLAPSYGYTF. The CDR3 DNA reads TGTGCCAGCAGCCTGGCCCCGAGCTACGGCTACACCTTC. The chain combines TRBV5-6 with TRBJ1-2; D ambiguous. CDR3 length: 13 amino acids. Germline-derived CDR1 and CDR2 are SGHDT and YYEEEE. Trimming shortened V by 4 bases and J by 8 bases, and 15 bases separated the two germline ends.

The chain recombines TRBV9 with TRBJ2-7; D possibly corresponds to TRBD2 (5 bases). The V end was cut by 0 bases, the J end by 5 bases, with 12 bases between. Germline V gene lookup returns CDR1 SGDLS and CDR2 YYNGEE. The CDR3 contains 14 residues. CDR3 nucleotide sequence: TGTGCCAGCAGCGTAGGAGGGAGTAATAACGAGCAGTACTTC. Its translation: CASSVGGSNNEQYF. The complete variable domain, with remaining parts taken from reference TRBV9 and TRBJ2-7, reads DSGVTQTPKHLITATGQRVTLRCSPRSGDLSVYWYQQSLDQGLQFLIQYYNGEERAKGNILERFSAQQFPDLHSELNLSSLELGDSALYFCASSVGGSNNEQYFGPGTRLTVT.